The following is a TCR beta chain sequence with its context. The data originate from a study of blood T cell repertoires in COVID-19. Study-wide context: Collection of acute and convalescent COVID-19 samples took place in the United States, Italy and Spain. T cells, B-cell-depleted T cells, or PBMCs supplied cDNA or gDNA.

Per the original methods: Amplification of reference gene primers provided the estimated nucleated cell counts. Produced via immunoSEQ multiplex PCR; TCRdb's table is partial and in-frame only. The D gene and trimming were derived from the DNA, and the V and J assignments and clone size from that table. The repertoire holds roughly 100,000 clones, with approximately 78% as singletons. Germline CDR1 is KGHDR and CDR2 is SFDVKD. V shed 4 bases and J 7 bases; nucleotides not matched to a gene: 11. The CDR3 sequence is 17 residues long. This chain links TRBV24-1 with TRBJ1-4; 10 positions agree with TRBD1. The TCR comes from a man in his 60s with active or convalescent COVID-19. The sample consisted of peripheral blood. CDR3 in amino acids: CATSDPGTGVGGEKLFF. The CDR3 nucleotides read TGTGCCACCAGTGACCCCGGGACAGGGGTGGGCGGTGAAAAACTGTTTTTT.